Listed here are 8 T cell receptor beta chains from one sample, sequenced in a study of CD8 T cells in Susac syndrome (dated by TCRdb to between 2018 and 2021). Library preparation was by the immunoSEQ multiplex PCR assay. RNA was extracted with the RNeasy kit and about 0.45 to 1 ug was reverse transcribed using random hexamers. The public reads were run again by TCRdb, first through fastp at Q25 and then through MiXCR, and only productive beta chains were kept. Every CDR3 protein is listed once, alongside the most common genes and DNA of its rows. The sample table holds tens of thousands of distinct CDR3 sequences, of which around 92% were seen once. The ten largest clonotypes hold 0.41% of the sample. Material: CD8+ T cells from PBMCs. The source is a human donor in good health.

The chain is built from TRBV12-3 or TRBV12-4 and TRBJ1-1, with 8 bases aligning to TRBD1. V lost 3 bases, J lost 5 bases, and 5 bases stayed unmatched. This CDR3 spans 14 amino acids. Here the CDR3 DNA reads TGTGCCAGCAGTTTTAACAGGGGGTGGACTGAAGCTTTCTTT. Translation: CASSFNRGWTEAFF.

The J gene is TRBJ1-1, the V gene TRBV5-1, with 9 bases fitting TRBD1. The germline V gene has CDR1 SGHRS and CDR2 YFSETQ. This CDR3 is 14 amino acids long. V was pared by 3 bases and J by 6 bases, with 6 bases of the junction left unmatched. The CDR3 spells CASSSGQGIAEAFF. The DNA for the CDR3 is TGCGCCAGCAGCTCGGGACAGGGAATCGCTGAAGCTTTCTTT.

The chain employs TRBV19 and TRBJ2-1, with 9 nucleotides matching TRBD1. Trimming at V came to 5 bases and at J to 7 bases, leaving 3 bases not matched to a gene. The germline gives CDR1 LNHDA, CDR2 SQIVND (reference sequence). This CDR3 has 13 residues. Here the CDR3 DNA reads TGTGCCAGTAGTTGGACAGGGGAGAATGAGCAGTTCTTC. This codes for CASSWTGENEQFF. Looking up the rest from reference TRBV19 and TRBJ2-1 gives the full variable domain: DGGITQSPKYLFRKEGQNVTLSCEQNLNHDAMYWYRQDPGQGLRLIYYSQIVNDFQKGDIAEGYSVSREKKESFPLTVTSAQKNPTAFYLCASSWTGENEQFFGPGTRLTVL.

The gene calls are TRBV25-1 and TRBJ2-7; D is tentatively TRBD1 or TRBD2 (5 bases each). CDR1 MGHDK and CDR2 SYGVNS come from the germline V gene. The V and J ends lost 0 bases and 3 bases respectively, with 12 bases between them. This CDR3 comprises 15 residues. For the CDR3, the DNA is TGTGCCAGCAGTGAATACCCCGGGGCGGTCTACGAGCAGTACTTC. Translating gives CASSEYPGAVYEQYF.

V is TRBV29-1 and J is TRBJ2-1, with D perhaps being TRBD1 or TRBD2 (5 bases each). V lost 6 bases to trimming and J lost 5 bases, with 11 bases between them. Germline lookup yields CDR1 SQVTM and CDR2 ANQGSEA. The CDR3 sequence is 12 residues long. The CDR3 here is CSVRDQHNEQFF. CDR3 in DNA: TGCAGCGTGAGGGACCAACACAATGAGCAGTTCTTC.

The chain couples TRBV5-1 to TRBJ2-2; TRBD1 agrees at 10 bases. Germline-derived CDR1 and CDR2 are SGHRS and YFSETQ. The CDR3 has 20 amino acids. The junction had 15 bases not matched to a gene; V was cut back by 0 bases and J by 4 bases. The CDR3 is CASSLAPVSRDRGSTGELFF. The CDR3, as DNA: TGCGCCAGCAGCTTGGCCCCCGTCTCCCGGGACAGGGGTAGCACCGGGGAGCTGTTTTTT.

The chain uses TRBV2 and TRBJ2-7; the D is unclear. The CDR3 consists of 14 residues. V lost 2 bases and J 3 bases, leaving 11 bases between the germline ends. Germline-derived CDR1 and CDR2 are SNHLY and FYNNEI. CDR3: CASSETPAHYEQYF. In nucleotides, the CDR3 is TGTGCCAGCAGTGAAACTCCTGCCCACTACGAGCAGTACTTC.

The chain carries TRBV11-2 and TRBJ2-7, with D possibly matching TRBD2 (6 bases). The CDR3 extends over 14 amino acids. The V gene lost 5 bases and the J gene lost 7 bases, with 18 bases spanning the gap. Germline CDR1 SGHAT, CDR2 FQNNGV. The CDR3 sequence is CASSDQSAGWEQYF. CDR3 DNA: TGTGCCAGCAGCGACCAGTCGGCGGGATGGGAGCAGTACTTC.